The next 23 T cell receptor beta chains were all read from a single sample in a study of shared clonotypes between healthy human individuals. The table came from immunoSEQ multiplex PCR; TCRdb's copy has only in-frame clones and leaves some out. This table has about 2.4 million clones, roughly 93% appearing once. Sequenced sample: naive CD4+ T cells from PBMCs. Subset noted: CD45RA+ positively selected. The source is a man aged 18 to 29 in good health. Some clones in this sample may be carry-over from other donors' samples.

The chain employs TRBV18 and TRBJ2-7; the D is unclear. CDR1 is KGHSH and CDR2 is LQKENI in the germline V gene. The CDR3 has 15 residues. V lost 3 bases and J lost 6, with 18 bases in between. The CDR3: CASSPDRVSLSEQYF. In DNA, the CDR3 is TGTGCCAGCTCACCCGACCGGGTCTCTCTCTCCGAGCAGTACTTC.

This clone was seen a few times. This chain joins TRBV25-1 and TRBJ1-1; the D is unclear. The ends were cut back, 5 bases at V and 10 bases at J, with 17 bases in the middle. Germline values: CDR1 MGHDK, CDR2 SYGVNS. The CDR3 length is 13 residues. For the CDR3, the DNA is TGTGCCAGCAGTTCGGAAGGGCTTTATCGAGCTTTCTTT. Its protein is CASSSEGLYRAFF.

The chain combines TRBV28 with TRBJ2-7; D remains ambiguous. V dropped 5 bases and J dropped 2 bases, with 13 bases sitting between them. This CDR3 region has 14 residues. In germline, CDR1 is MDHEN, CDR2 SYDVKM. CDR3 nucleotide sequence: TGTGCCAGCAGTCCCTCTAGGCCCCCCTACGAGCAGTACTTC. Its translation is CASSPSRPPYEQYF. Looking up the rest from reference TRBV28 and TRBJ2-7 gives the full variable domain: DVKVTQSSRYLVKRTGEKVFLECVQDMDHENMFWYRQDPGLGLRLIYFSYDVKMKEKGDIPEGYSVSREKKERFSLILESASTNQTSMYLCASSPSRPPYEQYFGPGTRLTVT.

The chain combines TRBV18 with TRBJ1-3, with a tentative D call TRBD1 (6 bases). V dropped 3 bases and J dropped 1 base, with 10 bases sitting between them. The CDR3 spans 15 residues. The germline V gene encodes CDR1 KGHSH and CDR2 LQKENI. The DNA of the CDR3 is TGTGCCAGCTCACCTTGGACAGCGTCTGGAAACACCATATATTTT. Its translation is CASSPWTASGNTIYF.

The CDR3 bases are TGTGCCAGCAGCACGCGACTAGCCGATGAGCAGTTCTTC. Protein sequence: CASSTRLADEQFF. The chain carries TRBV7-8 and TRBJ2-1, with 7 bases matching TRBD2. CDR1 SGHVS and CDR2 FQNEAQ come from the germline V gene. This CDR3 region has 13 residues. V trimming: 5 bases; J trimming: 8 bases; junction bases outside the gene matches: 6.

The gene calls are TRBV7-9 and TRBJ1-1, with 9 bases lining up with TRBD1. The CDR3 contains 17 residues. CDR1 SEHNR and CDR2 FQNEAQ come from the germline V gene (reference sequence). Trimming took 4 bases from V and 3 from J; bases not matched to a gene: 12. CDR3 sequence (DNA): TGTGCCAGCAGCTCCCGCGGGACAGGGCACGGACACACTGAAGCTTTCTTT. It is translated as CASSSRGTGHGHTEAFF.

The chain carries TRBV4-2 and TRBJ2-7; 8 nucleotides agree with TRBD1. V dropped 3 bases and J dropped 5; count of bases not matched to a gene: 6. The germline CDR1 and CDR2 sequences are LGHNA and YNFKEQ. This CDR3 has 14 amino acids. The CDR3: CASSQTGADHEQYF. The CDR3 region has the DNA TGTGCCAGCAGCCAGACAGGGGCGGATCACGAGCAGTACTTC.

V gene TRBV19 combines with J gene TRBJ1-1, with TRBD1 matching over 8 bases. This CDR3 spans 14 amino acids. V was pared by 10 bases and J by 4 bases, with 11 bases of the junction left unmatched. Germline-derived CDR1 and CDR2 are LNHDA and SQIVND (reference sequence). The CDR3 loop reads CATHKRDRSTEAFF. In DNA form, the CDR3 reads TGTGCCACCCACAAACGGGACAGGTCCACTGAAGCTTTCTTT.

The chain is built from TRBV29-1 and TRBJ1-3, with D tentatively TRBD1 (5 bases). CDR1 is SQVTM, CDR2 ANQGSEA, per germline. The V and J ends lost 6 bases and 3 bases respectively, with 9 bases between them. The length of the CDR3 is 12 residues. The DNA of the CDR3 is TGCAGCGTGCAGGGTTATGGAAACACCATATATTTT. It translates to CSVQGYGNTIYF.

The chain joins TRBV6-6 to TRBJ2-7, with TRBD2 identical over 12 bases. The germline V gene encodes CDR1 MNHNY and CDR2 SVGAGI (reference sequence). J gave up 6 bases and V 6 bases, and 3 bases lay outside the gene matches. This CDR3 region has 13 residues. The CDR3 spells CASRRTSGVEQYF. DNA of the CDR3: TGTGCCAGCAGGCGGACTAGCGGGGTCGAGCAGTACTTC.

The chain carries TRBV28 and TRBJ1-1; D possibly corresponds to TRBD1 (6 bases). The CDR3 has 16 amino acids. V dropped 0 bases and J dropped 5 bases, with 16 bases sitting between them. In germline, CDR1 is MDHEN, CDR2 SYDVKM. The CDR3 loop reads CASSLWRGGDRTEAFF. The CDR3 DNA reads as TGTGCCAGCAGTTTATGGAGGGGGGGGGATCGAACTGAAGCTTTCTTT.

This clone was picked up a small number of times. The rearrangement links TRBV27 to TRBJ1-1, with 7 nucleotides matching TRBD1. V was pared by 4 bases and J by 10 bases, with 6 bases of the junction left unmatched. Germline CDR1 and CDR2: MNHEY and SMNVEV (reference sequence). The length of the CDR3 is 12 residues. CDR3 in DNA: TGTGCCAGCAGTTCTACAGGGGAAGGAGCTTTCTTT. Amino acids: CASSSTGEGAFF.

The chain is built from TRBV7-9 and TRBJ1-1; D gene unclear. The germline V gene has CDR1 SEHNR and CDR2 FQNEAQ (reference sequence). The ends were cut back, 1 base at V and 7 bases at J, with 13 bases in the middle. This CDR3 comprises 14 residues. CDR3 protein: CASSLVGEGLEAFF. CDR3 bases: TGTGCCAGCAGCTTAGTCGGTGAGGGCCTTGAAGCTTTCTTT.

The CDR3 region is CASSLRWTEASYEQYF. CDR3 DNA: TGCGCCAGCAGCCTGCGGTGGACAGAGGCCTCCTACGAGCAGTACTTC. The gene calls are TRBV5-1 and TRBJ2-7; possible D gene TRBD1, 6 bases. Trimming left V 4 bases short and J 0 bases short, with 17 bases between. Germline V gene sequence: CDR1 SGHRS, CDR2 YFSETQ. This CDR3 comprises 16 residues.

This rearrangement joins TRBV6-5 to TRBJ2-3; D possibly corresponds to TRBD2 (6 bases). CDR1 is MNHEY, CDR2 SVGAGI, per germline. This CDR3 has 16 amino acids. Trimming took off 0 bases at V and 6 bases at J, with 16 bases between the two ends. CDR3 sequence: CASSYSLDGGMDTQYF. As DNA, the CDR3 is TGTGCCAGCAGTTACTCGCTTGACGGGGGAATGGATACGCAGTATTTT.

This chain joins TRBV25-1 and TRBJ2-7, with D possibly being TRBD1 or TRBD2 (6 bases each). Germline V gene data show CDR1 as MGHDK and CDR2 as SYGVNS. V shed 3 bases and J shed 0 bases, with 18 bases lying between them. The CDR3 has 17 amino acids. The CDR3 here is CASSDRRGDPSSYEQYF. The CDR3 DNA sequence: TGTGCCAGCAGTGACCGTAGGGGGGACCCGAGCTCCTACGAGCAGTACTTC.

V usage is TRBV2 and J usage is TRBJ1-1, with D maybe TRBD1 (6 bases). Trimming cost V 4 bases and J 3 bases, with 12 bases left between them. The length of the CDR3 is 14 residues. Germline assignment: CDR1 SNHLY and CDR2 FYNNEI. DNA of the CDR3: TGTGCCAGCAGTGCTGGGGGGCGGGACACTGAAGCTTTCTTT. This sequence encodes CASSAGGRDTEAFF.

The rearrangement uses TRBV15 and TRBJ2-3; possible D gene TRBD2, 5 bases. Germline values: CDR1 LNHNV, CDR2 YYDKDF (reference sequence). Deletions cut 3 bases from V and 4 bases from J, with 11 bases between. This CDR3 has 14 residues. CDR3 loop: CATSSRGSADTQYF. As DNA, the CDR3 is TGTGCCACCAGCAGCCGAGGGTCAGCAGATACGCAGTATTTT.

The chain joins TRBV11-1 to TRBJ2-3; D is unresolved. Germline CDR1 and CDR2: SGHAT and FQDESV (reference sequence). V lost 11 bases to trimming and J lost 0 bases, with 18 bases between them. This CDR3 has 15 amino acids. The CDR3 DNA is TGTGCCCCTACGCTCTCTCCTCCTAGCACAGATACGCAGTATTTT. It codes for CAPTLSPPSTDTQYF. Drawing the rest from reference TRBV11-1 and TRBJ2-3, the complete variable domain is EAEVAQSPRYKITEKSQAVAFWCDPISGHATLYWYRQILGQGPELLVQFQDESVVDDSQLPKDRFSAERLKGVDSTLKIQPAELGDSAMYLCAPTLSPPSTDTQYFGPGTRLTVL.

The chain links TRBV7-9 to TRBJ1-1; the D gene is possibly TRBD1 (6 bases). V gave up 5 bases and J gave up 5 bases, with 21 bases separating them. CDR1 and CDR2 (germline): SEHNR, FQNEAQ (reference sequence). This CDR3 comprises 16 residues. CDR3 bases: TGTGCCAGCAGCCCGGGGCCGACAGGTATGGGGACTGAAGCTTTCTTT. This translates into CASSPGPTGMGTEAFF.

The CDR3 bases are TGTGCCAGCAGCTTGGCCACGTCTAGCGGGAGTCGACCCACAGATACGCAGTATTTT. Translated, it gives CASSLATSSGSRPTDTQYF. The V call is TRBV5-8, the J call TRBJ2-3; 10 bases fit TRBD2. Trimming removed 0 bases from V and 2 bases from J; junction bases left unmatched: 12. This CDR3 comprises 19 residues. The germline CDR1 and CDR2 sequences are SGHTS and YDEGEE.

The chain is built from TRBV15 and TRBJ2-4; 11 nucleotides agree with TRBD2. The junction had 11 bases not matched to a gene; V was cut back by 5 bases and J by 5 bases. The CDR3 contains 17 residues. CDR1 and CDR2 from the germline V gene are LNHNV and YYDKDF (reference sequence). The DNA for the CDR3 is TGTGCCACCAGCTTTCCGGGTAGCGGGAGGGCCGAAAACATTCAGTACTTC. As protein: CATSFPGSGRAENIQYF.

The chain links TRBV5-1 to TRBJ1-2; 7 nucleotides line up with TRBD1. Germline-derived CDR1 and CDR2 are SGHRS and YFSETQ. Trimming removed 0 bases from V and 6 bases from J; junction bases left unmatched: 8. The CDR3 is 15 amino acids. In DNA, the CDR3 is TGCGCCAGCAGCTTGGACCCACAGGGGAGCGATGGCTACACCTTC. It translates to CASSLDPQGSDGYTF. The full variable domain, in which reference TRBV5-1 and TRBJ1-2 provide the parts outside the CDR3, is KAGVTQTPRYLIKTRGQQVTLSCSPISGHRSVSWYQQTPGQGLQFLFEYFSETQRNKGNFPGRFSGRQFSNSRSEMNVSTLELGDSALYLCASSLDPQGSDGYTFGSGTRLTVV.